The clone carrying this T cell receptor (beta chain) was seen at least ten times. Its target is not known. The data stem from a study of regulatory T cells in long-lasting Graves disease. General study findings and limits: Persistent Graves' patients showed less TCR diversity than newly diagnosed ones.

The CDR3 consists of 17 residues. Trimming cost V 1 base and J 4 bases, with 20 bases left between them. Germline-derived CDR1 and CDR2 are MDHEN and SYDVKM. Researchers made TCR beta libraries by using iRepertoire HTBI primers and running Arm-PCR on CDR3 regions. TCRdb itself ran the multiplex PCR reads through MiXCR, one entry per CDR3 protein. The data show about 430,000 distinct CDR3 sequences, approximately 16% seen once. The time point denotes: newly diagnosed GD, antithyroid drugs for less than 3 months. There was RNA extracted from PBMCs, and the TCR library was made from it. The same data also contributed to another study, on T cells in Graves' hyperthyroidism and ophthalmopathy.

Sequencing was performed on peripheral blood mononuclear cells (PBMCs), taken at new diagnosis, from a patient treated with antithyroid drugs. The source is a middle-aged woman with Graves disease. The chain couples TRBV28 to TRBJ2-7; TRBD1 or TRBD2 may be the D gene (5 bases each). The CDR3 DNA reads as TGTGCCAGCAGTTTATACCTCGGGGCAGGCCTCTCTTACGAGCAGTACTTC. Its translation is CASSLYLGAGLSYEQYF.